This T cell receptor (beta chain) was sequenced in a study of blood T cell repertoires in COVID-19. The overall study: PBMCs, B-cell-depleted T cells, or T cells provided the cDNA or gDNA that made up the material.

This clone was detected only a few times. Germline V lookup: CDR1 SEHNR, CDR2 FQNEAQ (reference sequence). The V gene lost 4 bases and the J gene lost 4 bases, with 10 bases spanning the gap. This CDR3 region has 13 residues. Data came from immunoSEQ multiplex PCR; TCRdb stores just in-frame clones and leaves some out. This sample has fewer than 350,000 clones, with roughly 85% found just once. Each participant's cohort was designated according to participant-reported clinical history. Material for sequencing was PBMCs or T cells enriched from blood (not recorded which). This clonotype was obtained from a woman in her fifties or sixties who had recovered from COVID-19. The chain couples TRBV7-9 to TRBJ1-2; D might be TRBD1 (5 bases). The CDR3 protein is CASSSGRVYGYTF. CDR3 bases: TGTGCCAGCAGCTCCGGCAGGGTCTATGGCTACACCTTC.